Presented here are 6 T cell receptor beta chains from one specimen sequenced in a study of blood T cell repertoires in COVID-19. Sequenced by immunoSEQ multiplex PCR; TCRdb stores in-frame clones only, minus some. The table shows 70,000 or so clones, with just over 85% occurring only once. The sequenced sample consisted of peripheral blood. The receptors come from a man younger than 45 with acute or convalescent COVID-19.

The J gene is TRBJ1-2, the V gene TRBV7-2; tentative D call: TRBD1 (5 bases). V was cut by 4 bases and J by 4 bases, with 19 bases left in between. The V gene's germline CDR1 is SGHTA and CDR2 FQGNSA. This CDR3 region has 16 residues. CDR3 nucleotides: TGTGCCAGCAGCTCGAATAGTAGACAGTTGGTCTATGGCTACACCTTC. This gives the protein CASSSNSRQLVYGYTF. Full variable domain (remainder filled in from reference TRBV7-2 and TRBJ1-2): GAGVSQSPSNKVTEKGKDVELRCDPISGHTALYWYRQSLGQGLEFLIYFQGNSAPDKSGLPSDRFSAERTGGSVSTLTIQRTQQEDSAVYLCASSSNSRQLVYGYTFGSGTRLTVV.

This chain joins TRBV7-9 and TRBJ1-6; tentative D call: TRBD1 (5 bases). With 2 bases removed from V and 10 bases from J, the gap between germline ends came to 12 bases. CDR3 length: 14 residues. Germline V gives CDR1 SEHNR, CDR2 FQNEAQ (reference sequence). The CDR3 region has the DNA TGTGCCAGCAGCTTACTAGGGGTCGGGTCACCCCTCCACTTT. Translating it yields CASSLLGVGSPLHF.

The V gene is TRBV7-6, the J gene TRBJ2-1; TRBD2 aligns across 9 bases. CDR3 length equals 15 residues. The junction had 7 bases not matched to a gene; V was cut back by 1 base and J by 9 bases. From germline, CDR1 is SGHVS and CDR2 FNYEAQ. The CDR3 spells CASSLVASGVFEQFF. The CDR3 nucleotides read TGTGCCAGCAGCTTAGTGGCTAGCGGGGTGTTTGAGCAGTTCTTC.

This sequence joins TRBV29-1 and TRBJ2-1, with 10 bases lining up with TRBD2. Trimming removed 6 bases from V and 5 bases from J; junction bases left unmatched: 7. The CDR3 contains 14 residues. Germline CDR1 and CDR2: SQVTM and ANQGSEA. CDR3 nucleotide sequence: TGCAGCGTAGCAAGCGGGAGGGGTAACAATGAGCAGTTCTTC. This sequence encodes CSVASGRGNNEQFF.

This chain links TRBV5-1 with TRBJ1-1, with unresolved D. The CDR3 runs to 14 residues. The V end was cut by 4 bases, the J end by 4 bases, with 14 bases between. The germline CDR1 and CDR2 sequences are SGHRS and YFSETQ. The CDR3 coding sequence is TGCGCCAGCAGCGGTATTACGGGTGGCACTGAAGCTTTCTTT. It codes for CASSGITGGTEAFF.

The chain recombines TRBV12-1 with TRBJ1-5; TRBD1, the table's D call, was not compared with the DNA. TRBV12-1 is a documented pseudogene. CDR3 size: 14 residues. CDR3 region: CASSFEGRNQPQHF. The CDR3 DNA reads TGTGCCAGCAGCTTTGAAGGCAGGAATCAGCCCCAGCATTTT.